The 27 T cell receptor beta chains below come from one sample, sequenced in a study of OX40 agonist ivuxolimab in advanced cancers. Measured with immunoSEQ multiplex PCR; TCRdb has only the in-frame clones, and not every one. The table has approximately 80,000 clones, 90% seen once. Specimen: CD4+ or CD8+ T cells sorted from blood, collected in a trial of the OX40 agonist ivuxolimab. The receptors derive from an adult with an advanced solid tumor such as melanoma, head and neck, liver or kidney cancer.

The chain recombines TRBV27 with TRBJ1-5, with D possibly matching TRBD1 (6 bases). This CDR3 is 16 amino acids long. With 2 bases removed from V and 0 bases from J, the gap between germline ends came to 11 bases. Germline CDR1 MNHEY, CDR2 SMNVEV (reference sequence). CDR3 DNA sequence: TGTGCCAGCAGTTTACTGGGGGCGTATAGCAATCAGCCCCAGCATTTT. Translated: CASSLLGAYSNQPQHF.

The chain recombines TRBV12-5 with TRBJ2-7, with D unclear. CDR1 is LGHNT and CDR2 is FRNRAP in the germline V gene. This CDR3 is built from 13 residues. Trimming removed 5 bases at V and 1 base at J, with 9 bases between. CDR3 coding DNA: TGTGCTAGTGGTCCCTCCGGATCCTACGAGCAGTACTTC. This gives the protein CASGPSGSYEQYF. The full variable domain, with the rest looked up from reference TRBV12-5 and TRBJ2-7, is DARVTQTPRHKVTEMGQEVTMRCQPILGHNTVFWYRQTMMQGLELLAYFRNRAPLDDSGMPKDRFSAEMPDATLATLKIQPSEPRDSAVYFCASGPSGSYEQYFGPGTRLTVT.

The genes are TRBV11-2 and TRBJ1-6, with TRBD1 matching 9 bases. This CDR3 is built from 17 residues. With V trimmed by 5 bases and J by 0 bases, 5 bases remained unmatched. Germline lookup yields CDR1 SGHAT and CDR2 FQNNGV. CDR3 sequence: CASSRTGASSYNSPLHF. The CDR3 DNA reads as TGTGCCAGCAGCCGGACAGGGGCTAGCTCCTATAATTCACCCCTCCACTTT.

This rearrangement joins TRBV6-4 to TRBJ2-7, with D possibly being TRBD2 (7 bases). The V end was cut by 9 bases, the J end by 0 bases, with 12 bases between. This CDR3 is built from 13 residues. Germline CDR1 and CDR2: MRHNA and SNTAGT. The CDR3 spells CARGRGSSYEQYV. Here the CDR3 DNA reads TGTGCCAGGGGGAGGGGGAGCTCCTACGAGCAGTACGTC.

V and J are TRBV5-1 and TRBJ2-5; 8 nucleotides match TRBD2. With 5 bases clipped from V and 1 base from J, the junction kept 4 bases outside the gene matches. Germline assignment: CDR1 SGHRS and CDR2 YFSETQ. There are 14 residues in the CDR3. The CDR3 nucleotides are TGCGCCAGCAGTCGGGGGGGCCCCCAAGAGACCCAGTACTTC. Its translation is CASSRGGPQETQYF.

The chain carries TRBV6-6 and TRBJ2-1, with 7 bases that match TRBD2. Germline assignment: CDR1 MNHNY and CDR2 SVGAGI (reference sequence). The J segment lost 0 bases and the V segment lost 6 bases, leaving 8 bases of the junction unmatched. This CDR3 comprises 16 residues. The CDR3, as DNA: TGTGCCAGCAGCTTCGCTAGCGGTACCTCCTACAATGAGCAGTTCTTC. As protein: CASSFASGTSYNEQFF.

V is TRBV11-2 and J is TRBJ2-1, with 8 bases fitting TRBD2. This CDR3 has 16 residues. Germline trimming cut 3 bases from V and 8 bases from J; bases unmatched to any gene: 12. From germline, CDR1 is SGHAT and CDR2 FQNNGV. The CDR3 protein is CASSLAAGGGWDEQFF. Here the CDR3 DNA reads TGTGCCAGCAGCTTGGCGGCGGGGGGCGGTTGGGATGAGCAGTTCTTC. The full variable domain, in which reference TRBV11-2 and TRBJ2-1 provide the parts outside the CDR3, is EAGVAQSPRYKIIEKRQSVAFWCNPISGHATLYWYQQILGQGPKLLIQFQNNGVVDDSQLPKDRFSAERLKGVDSTLKIQPAKLEDSAVYLCASSLAAGGGWDEQFFGPGTRLTVL.

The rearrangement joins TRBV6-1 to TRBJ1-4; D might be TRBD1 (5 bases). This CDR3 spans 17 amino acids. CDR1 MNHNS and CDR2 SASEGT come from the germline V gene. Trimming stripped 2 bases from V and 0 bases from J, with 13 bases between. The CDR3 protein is CASSEQGTGATNEKLFF. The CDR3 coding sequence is TGTGCCAGCAGTGAACAAGGGACGGGTGCAACTAATGAAAAACTGTTTTTT.

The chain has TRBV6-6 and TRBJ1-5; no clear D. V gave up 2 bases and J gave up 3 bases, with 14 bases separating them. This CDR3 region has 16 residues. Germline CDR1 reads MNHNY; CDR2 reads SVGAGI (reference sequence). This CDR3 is CASSYLGVGLNQPQHF. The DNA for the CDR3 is TGTGCCAGCAGTTACCTGGGAGTGGGTCTCAATCAGCCCCAGCATTTT.

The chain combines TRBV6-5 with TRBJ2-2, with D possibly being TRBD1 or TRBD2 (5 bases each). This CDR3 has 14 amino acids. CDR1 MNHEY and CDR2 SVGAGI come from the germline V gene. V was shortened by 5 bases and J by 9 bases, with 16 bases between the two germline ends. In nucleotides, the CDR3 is TGTGCCAGCAGTCACCGGGACGGTGGTCGGGAGCTGTTTTTT. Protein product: CASSHRDGGRELFF.

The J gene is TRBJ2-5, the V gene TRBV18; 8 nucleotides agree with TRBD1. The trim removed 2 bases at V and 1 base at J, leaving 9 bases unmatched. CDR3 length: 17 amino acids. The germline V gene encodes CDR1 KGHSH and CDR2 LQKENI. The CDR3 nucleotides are TGTGCCAGCTCACCAGGGCCCCCAGGGGGCATCCAAGAGACCCAGTACTTC. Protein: CASSPGPPGGIQETQYF.

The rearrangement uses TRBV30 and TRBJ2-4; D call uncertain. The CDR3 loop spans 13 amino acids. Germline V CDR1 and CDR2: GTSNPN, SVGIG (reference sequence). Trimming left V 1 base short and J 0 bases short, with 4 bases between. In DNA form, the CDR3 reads TGTGCCTGGAGTGGGGGAGCCAAAAACATTCAGTACTTC. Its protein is CAWSGGAKNIQYF.

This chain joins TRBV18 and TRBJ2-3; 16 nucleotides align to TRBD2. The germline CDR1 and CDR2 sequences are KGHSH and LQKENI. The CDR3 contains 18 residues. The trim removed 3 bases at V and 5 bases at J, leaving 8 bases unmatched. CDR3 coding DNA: TGTGCCAGCTCACCCCCGGGACTAGCGGGGGGGCGCGGAGATACGCAGTATTTT. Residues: CASSPPGLAGGRGDTQYF.

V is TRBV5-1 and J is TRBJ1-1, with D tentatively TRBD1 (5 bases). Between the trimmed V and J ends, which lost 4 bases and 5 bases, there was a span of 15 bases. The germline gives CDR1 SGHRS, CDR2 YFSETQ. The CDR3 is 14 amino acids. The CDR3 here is CASSRDPGGTEAFF. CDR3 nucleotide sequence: TGCGCCAGCAGCCGGGACCCCGGGGGGACTGAAGCTTTCTTT.

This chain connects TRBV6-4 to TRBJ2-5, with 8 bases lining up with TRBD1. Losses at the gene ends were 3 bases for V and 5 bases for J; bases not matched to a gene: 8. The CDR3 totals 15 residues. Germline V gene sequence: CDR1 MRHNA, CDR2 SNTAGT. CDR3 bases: TGTGCCAGCAGTGAACCACGGACAGGGCAGGAGACCCAGTACTTC. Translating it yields CASSEPRTGQETQYF.

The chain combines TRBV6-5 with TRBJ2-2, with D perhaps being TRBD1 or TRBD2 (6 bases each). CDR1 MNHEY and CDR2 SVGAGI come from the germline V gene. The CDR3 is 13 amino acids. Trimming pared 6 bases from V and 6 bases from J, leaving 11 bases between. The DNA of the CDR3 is TGTGCCAGCAGCCCTGGGGGGCCCGGGGAGCTGTTTTTT. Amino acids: CASSPGGPGELFF.

The CDR3: CASSVEPGGYQETQYF. CDR3 DNA sequence: TGTGCCAGCAGCGTAGAGCCGGGGGGCTACCAAGAGACCCAGTACTTC. V and J are TRBV9 and TRBJ2-5, with a possible D match to TRBD2 (7 bases). The germline CDR1 and CDR2 sequences are SGDLS and YYNGEE. This CDR3 is built from 16 residues. V gave up 0 bases and J gave up 0 bases, with 12 bases separating them.

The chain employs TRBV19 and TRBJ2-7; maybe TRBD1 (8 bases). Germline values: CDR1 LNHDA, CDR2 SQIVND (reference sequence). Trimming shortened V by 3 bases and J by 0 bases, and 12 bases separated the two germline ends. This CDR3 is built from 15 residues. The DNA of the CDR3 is TGTGCCAGTAGTATCAACAGGGGGGGCTCCTACGAGCAGTACTTC. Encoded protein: CASSINRGGSYEQYF.

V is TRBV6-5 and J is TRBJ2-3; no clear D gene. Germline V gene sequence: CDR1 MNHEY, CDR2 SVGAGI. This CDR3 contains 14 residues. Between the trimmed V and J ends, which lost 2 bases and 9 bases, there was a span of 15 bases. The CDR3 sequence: CASSYGYEELTQYF. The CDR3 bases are TGTGCCAGCAGTTACGGTTATGAGGAGCTCACGCAGTATTTT.

As DNA, the CDR3 is TGTGCCAGCAGCTTGAATAGGATGGCCGGGAGCGAGCAGTACTTC. Amino acid sequence: CASSLNRMAGSEQYF. V is TRBV5-4 and J is TRBJ2-7, with TRBD2 as a possible D gene (6 bases). V lost 1 base, J lost 6 bases, and 17 bases lay in between. There are 15 residues in the CDR3. Germline V gives CDR1 SGHNT, CDR2 YYREEE (reference sequence).

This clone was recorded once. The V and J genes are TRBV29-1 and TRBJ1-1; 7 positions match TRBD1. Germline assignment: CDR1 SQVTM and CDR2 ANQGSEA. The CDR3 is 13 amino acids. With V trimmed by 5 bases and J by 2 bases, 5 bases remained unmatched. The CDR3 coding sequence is TGCAGCGTTCACCAGGGGGGAAACACTGAAGCTTTCTTT. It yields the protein CSVHQGGNTEAFF.

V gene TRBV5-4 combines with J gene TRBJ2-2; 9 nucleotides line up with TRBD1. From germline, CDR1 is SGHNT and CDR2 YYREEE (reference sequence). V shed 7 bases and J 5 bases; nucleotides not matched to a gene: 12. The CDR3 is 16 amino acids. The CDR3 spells CASESAGTGRTGELFF. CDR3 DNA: TGTGCCAGCGAATCAGCGGGGACAGGGAGGACCGGGGAGCTGTTTTTT.

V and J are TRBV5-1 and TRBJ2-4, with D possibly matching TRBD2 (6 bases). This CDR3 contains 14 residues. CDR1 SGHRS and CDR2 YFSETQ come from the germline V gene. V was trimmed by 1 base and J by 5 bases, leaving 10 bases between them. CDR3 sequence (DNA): TGCGCCAGCAGCTTGAATGCGGGACAAAACATTCAGTACTTC. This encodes CASSLNAGQNIQYF.

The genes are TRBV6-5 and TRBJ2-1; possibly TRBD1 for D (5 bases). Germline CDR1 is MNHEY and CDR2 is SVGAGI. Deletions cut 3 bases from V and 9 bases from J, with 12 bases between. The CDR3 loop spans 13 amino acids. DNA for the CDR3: TGTGCCAGCAGTTATTCCCCTAGGGGTGAGCAGTTCTTC. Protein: CASSYSPRGEQFF.

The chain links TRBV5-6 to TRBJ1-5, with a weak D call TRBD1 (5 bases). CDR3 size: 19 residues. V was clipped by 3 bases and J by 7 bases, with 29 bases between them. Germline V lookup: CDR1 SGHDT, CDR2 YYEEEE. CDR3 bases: TGTGCCAGCAGCTCGATGGGTTGGGGAAAATCGGGGGGTGAACAGCCCCAGCATTTT. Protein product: CASSSMGWGKSGGEQPQHF.

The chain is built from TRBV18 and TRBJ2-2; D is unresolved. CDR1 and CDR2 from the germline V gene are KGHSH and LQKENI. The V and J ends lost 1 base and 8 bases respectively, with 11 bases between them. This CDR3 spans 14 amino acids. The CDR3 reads CASSPLKARGELFF. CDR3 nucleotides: TGTGCCAGCTCACCACTGAAAGCGAGGGGGGAGCTGTTTTTT.

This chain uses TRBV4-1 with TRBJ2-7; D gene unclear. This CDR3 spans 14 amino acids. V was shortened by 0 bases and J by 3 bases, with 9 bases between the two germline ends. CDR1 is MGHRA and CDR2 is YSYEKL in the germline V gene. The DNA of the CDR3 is TGCGCCAGCAGCCAAGATGGCGTGGTCTACGAGCAGTACTTC. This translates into CASSQDGVVYEQYF.